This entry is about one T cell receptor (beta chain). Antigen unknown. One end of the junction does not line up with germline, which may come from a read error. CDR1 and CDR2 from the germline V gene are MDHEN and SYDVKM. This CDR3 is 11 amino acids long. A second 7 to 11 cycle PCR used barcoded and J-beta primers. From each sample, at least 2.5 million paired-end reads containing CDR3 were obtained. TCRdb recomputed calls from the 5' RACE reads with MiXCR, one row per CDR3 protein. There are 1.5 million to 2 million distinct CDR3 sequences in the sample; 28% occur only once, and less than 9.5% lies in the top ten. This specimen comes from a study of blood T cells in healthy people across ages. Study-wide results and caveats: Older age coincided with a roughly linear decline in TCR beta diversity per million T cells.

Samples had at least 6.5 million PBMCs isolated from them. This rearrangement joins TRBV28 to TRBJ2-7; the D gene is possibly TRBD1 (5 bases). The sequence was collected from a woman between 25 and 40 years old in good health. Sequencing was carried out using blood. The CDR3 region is CASQHQGEQNF. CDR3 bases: TGTGCCAGCCAACATCAGGGCGAGCAGAACTTC. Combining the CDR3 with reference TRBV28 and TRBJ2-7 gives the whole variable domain DVKVTQSSRYLVKRTGEKVFLECVQDMDHENMFWYRQDPGLGLRLIYFSYDVKMKEKGDIPEGYSVSREKKERFSLILESASTNQTSMYLCASQHQGEQNFGPGTRLTVT.